One sample yielded the 31 T cell receptor beta chains listed below, sequenced in a study of T cells in Graves' hyperthyroidism and ophthalmopathy. What was amplified from RNA transcripts were TCR beta CDR3 regions. First-round RT-PCR targeting the TCR CDR3 was performed with the HTBI primer set. TCRdb analysed the multiplex PCR reads with MiXCR anew, one entry per CDR3 protein. The data hold a few hundred thousand distinct CDR3 sequences, with about 15% observed a single time. The sample consisted of blood. The receptors were gathered from a woman aged 30 to 39 with Graves' ophthalmopathy.

Points on this clonotype: A single base separates this from a much larger clone, so it may be a read error. The chain links TRBV7-2 to TRBJ2-1; 12 nucleotides align to TRBD2. CDR3 length equals 16 residues. The germline V gene has CDR1 SGHTA and CDR2 FQGNSA. DNA of the CDR3: TGTGCCAGCAGCTTACGACTAGCGGGGGTTTACAATGGGCAGTTCTTC. Translating gives CASSLRLAGVYNGQFF.

The chain is built from TRBV5-1 and TRBJ2-7; D unresolved. The germline V and J ends were trimmed by 1 base and 3 bases, with 8 bases remaining between them. This CDR3 spans 13 amino acids. Germline CDR1 is SGHRS and CDR2 is YFSETQ. CDR3 coding DNA: TGCGCCAGCAGCTTGACAGAGGTCTACGAGCAGTACTTC. It specifies CASSLTEVYEQYF.

This clonotype showed up many times. This chain uses TRBV5-6 with TRBJ1-1; 11 positions match TRBD1. The CDR3 length is 14 residues. With 0 bases clipped from V and 8 bases from J, the junction kept 3 bases outside the gene matches. Per germline, CDR1 SGHDT and CDR2 YYEEEE. CDR3 in DNA: TGTGCCAGCAGCTTGGGGACAGGGGGCTCGGAAGCTTTCTTT. Protein: CASSLGTGGSEAFF.

This clonotype was seen a single time. This could be a read error, since a much larger clone is one nucleotide away. This rearrangement joins TRBV15 to TRBJ2-5, with TRBD2 matching 7 bases. Gene TRBJ2-1 matches the end of the DNA better, so the J call may be wrong. CDR3 length equals 13 residues. CDR1 is LNHNV, CDR2 YYDKDF, per germline (reference sequence). The CDR3 nucleotides are TGTGCCACCAGCAGAGGGGGGGGGGAGACCCAGTTCTTC. This gives the protein CATSRGGGETQFF.

This clonotype came up many times. This chain joins TRBV28 and TRBJ2-7; 7 nucleotides agree with TRBD2. CDR1 is MDHEN and CDR2 is SYDVKM in the germline V gene. V was pared by 5 bases and J by 3 bases, with 13 bases of the junction left unmatched. The CDR3 has 16 residues. CDR3 sequence: CASSPIKRGRDYEQYF. As DNA, the CDR3 is TGTGCCAGCAGTCCAATAAAGCGGGGAAGGGACTACGAGCAGTACTTC.

The chain couples TRBV28 to TRBJ1-1; D remains unclear. This CDR3 has 12 amino acids. Germline V gene lookup returns CDR1 MDHEN and CDR2 SYDVKM. Deletions cut 8 bases from V and 4 bases from J, with 11 bases between. The CDR3 region is CASAQRGTEAFF. The CDR3 DNA reads TGTGCCAGCGCTCAGCGAGGCACTGAAGCTTTCTTT.

This clonotype was recorded many times. V gene TRBV13 combines with J gene TRBJ1-6; D unresolved. CDR1 PRHDT and CDR2 FYEKMQ come from the germline V gene (reference sequence). The CDR3 is made up of 13 amino acids. With 2 bases removed from V and 7 bases from J, the gap between germline ends came to 6 bases. CDR3: CASSLKANSPLHF. CDR3 coding DNA: TGTGCCAGCAGCTTAAAGGCCAATTCACCCCTCCACTTT.

This clonotype was counted ten times or more. V and J are TRBV5-4 and TRBJ2-3; weak D call: TRBD1 (6 bases). Germline CDR1 and CDR2: SGHNT and YYREEE (reference sequence). The germline V and J ends were trimmed by 3 bases and 1 base, with 12 bases remaining between them. CDR3 size: 15 residues. CDR3 residues: CASSSQGWGTDTQYF. The CDR3 nucleotides are TGTGCCAGCAGCTCTCAGGGGTGGGGCACAGATACGCAGTATTTT. Filled out from reference TRBV5-4 and TRBJ2-3, the complete variable domain reads ETGVTQSPTHLIKTRGQQVTLRCSSQSGHNTVSWYQQALGQGPQFIFQYYREEENGRGNFPPRFSGLQFPNYSSELNVNALELDDSALYLCASSSQGWGTDTQYFGPGTRLTVL.

In this sample, this clonotype turned up a few times. V gene TRBV6-4 combines with J gene TRBJ1-2; unclear D gene. The CDR3 has 15 residues. CDR1 MRHNA and CDR2 SNTAGT come from the germline V gene. Trimming took 6 bases from V and 0 from J, leaving 14 bases between them. CDR3 in amino acids: CASSSHVDANYGYTF. The CDR3 nucleotides read TGTGCCAGCAGCTCCCACGTCGACGCTAACTATGGCTACACCTTC.

At least ten counts were recorded for this clonotype. The rearrangement links TRBV11-2 to TRBJ2-1; 10 bases agree with TRBD1. Germline V lookup: CDR1 SGHAT, CDR2 FQNNGV. This CDR3 is built from 16 residues. The J segment lost 2 bases and the V segment lost 5 bases, leaving 6 bases of the junction unmatched. The CDR3 DNA sequence: TGTGCCAGCAGCGATACCGGGACAGGGGCCTACAATGAGCAGTTCTTC. This sequence encodes CASSDTGTGAYNEQFF. The variable domain in full, with the rest retrieved from reference TRBV11-2 and TRBJ2-1, is EAGVAQSPRYKIIEKRQSVAFWCNPISGHATLYWYQQILGQGPKLLIQFQNNGVVDDSQLPKDRFSAERLKGVDSTLKIQPAKLEDSAVYLCASSDTGTGAYNEQFFGPGTRLTVL.

The chain uses TRBV2 and TRBJ2-1; 7 bases are a match to TRBD1. The CDR3 spans 15 residues. Per the germline V gene, CDR1 is SNHLY and CDR2 is FYNNEI. The V segment lost 5 bases and the J segment 0 bases; nucleotides outside the gene matches: 4. This CDR3 is CASSTRDSSYNEQFF. The CDR3 DNA sequence: TGTGCCAGCAGTACCCGGGACAGCTCCTACAATGAGCAGTTCTTC.

This clonotype has at least ten counts. The rearrangement joins TRBV27 to TRBJ2-1, with 7 bases identical to TRBD1. The ends lost 2 bases at V and 4 bases at J; junction bases unmatched: 5. The V gene's germline CDR1 is MNHEY and CDR2 SMNVEV (reference sequence). There are 15 residues in the CDR3. CDR3 sequence (DNA): TGTGCCAGCAGTTTAGGGGCAGGGGGATACAATGAGCAGTTCTTC. The encoded protein is CASSLGAGGYNEQFF.

V gene TRBV29-1 combines with J gene TRBJ1-2, with a possible D match to TRBD1 (5 bases). V was shortened by 4 bases and J by 0 bases, with 12 bases between the two germline ends. Germline CDR1 SQVTM, CDR2 ANQGSEA. The CDR3 sequence is 14 residues long. CDR3 nucleotide sequence: TGCAGCGTTGGAGGGACCCATTCTAACTATGGCTACACCTTC. As protein: CSVGGTHSNYGYTF.

On this clonotype itself: This may arise from a read error, as a much more abundant clone is one base away. The chain combines TRBV7-6 with TRBJ1-1; D may be TRBD1 (5 bases). The V end was cut by 0 bases, the J end by 4 bases, with 12 bases between. The CDR3 totals 15 residues. From germline, CDR1 is SGHVS and CDR2 FNYEAQ. The CDR3 loop reads CASSLAGTASTEAFF. The CDR3 DNA sequence: TGTGCCAGCAGCTTAGCCGGGACGGCTAGCACTGAAGCTTTCTTT. Full variable domain (outside the CDR3, taken from reference TRBV7-6 and TRBJ1-1): GAGVSQSPRYKVTKRGQDVALRCDPISGHVSLYWYRQALGQGPEFLTYFNYEAQQDKSGLPNDRFSAERPEGSISTLTIQRTEQRDSAMYRCASSLAGTASTEAFFGQGTRLTVV.

This clonotype appeared many times. The chain recombines TRBV7-3 with TRBJ1-1; D is unresolved. This CDR3 contains 14 residues. V lost 2 bases and J lost 1, with 8 bases in between. Germline CDR1 and CDR2: SGHTA and FQGTGA. The CDR3: CASSLFGGNTEAFF. CDR3 in DNA: TGTGCCAGCAGCTTATTTGGTGGGAACACTGAAGCTTTCTTT.

This clonotype was picked up many times. The rearrangement uses TRBV7-9 and TRBJ2-7; 7 bases line up with TRBD1. The CDR3 loop spans 13 amino acids. Germline loops: CDR1 SEHNR, CDR2 FQNEAQ (reference sequence). After removal of 5 bases from V and 2 bases from J, the junction contained 3 bases not matched to a gene. For the CDR3, the DNA is TGTGCCAGCAGCCTGACAGGGCCCTACGAGCAGTACTTC. This translates into CASSLTGPYEQYF. Full variable domain (missing parts from reference TRBV7-9 and TRBJ2-7): DTGVSQNPRHKITKRGQNVTFRCDPISEHNRLYWYRQTLGQGPEFLTYFQNEAQLEKSRLLSDRFSAERPKGSFSTLEIQRTEQGDSAMYLCASSLTGPYEQYFGPGTRLTVT.

This clonotype was detected many times. V and J are TRBV6-1 and TRBJ2-7; D might be TRBD1 or TRBD2, each matching 6 bases. Trimming pared 5 bases from V and 7 bases from J, leaving 18 bases between. The CDR3 runs to 14 residues. Germline CDR1 reads MNHNS; CDR2 reads SASEGT. CDR3 residues: CASSPEGGLREQYF. For the CDR3, the DNA is TGTGCCAGCAGTCCCGAGGGGGGCTTGAGGGAGCAGTACTTC.

This clonotype was detected many times. V usage is TRBV28 and J usage is TRBJ2-3; no clear D gene. Deletions cut 1 base from V and 5 bases from J, with 16 bases between. CDR1 is MDHEN, CDR2 SYDVKM, per germline. This CDR3 has 16 residues. DNA of the CDR3: TGTGCCAGCAGTTTATTCCAGGTGGTCCATGGAGATACGCAGTATTTT. It is translated as CASSLFQVVHGDTQYF.

This clonotype was detected many times. The rearrangement links TRBV30 to TRBJ1-5; possibly TRBD1 for D (6 bases). Between the trimmed V and J ends, which lost 3 bases and 7 bases, there was a span of 16 bases. From germline, CDR1 is GTSNPN and CDR2 SVGIG (reference sequence). The CDR3 has 14 amino acids. CDR3 region: CAWSTGIDGQPQHF. CDR3 DNA: TGTGCCTGGAGCACAGGGATCGATGGCCAGCCCCAGCATTTT.

This chain connects TRBV3-1 to TRBJ2-6; D possibly uses TRBD1 or TRBD2 (6 bases each). This CDR3 has 18 residues. CDR1 is LGHDT and CDR2 is YNNKEL in the germline V gene (reference sequence). V was pared by 1 base and J by 2 bases, with 15 bases between. The CDR3 here is CASSQVSGAGTGANVLTF. The CDR3 region has the DNA TGTGCCAGCAGCCAAGTCTCGGGGGCCGGCACTGGGGCCAACGTCCTGACTTTC.

In this sample, this clonotype turned up many times. V is TRBV6-1 and J is TRBJ2-7; D is uncertain. Between the trimmed V and J ends, which lost 6 bases and 0 bases, there was a span of 12 bases. CDR1 and CDR2 from the germline V gene are MNHNS and SASEGT. This CDR3 contains 14 residues. CDR3 region: CASSRYSSSYEQYF. The CDR3 nucleotides are TGTGCCAGCAGCCGATACTCAAGCTCCTACGAGCAGTACTTC.

This clonotype was counted many times. The V gene is TRBV28, the J gene TRBJ2-1; D may be TRBD1 (7 bases). Germline loops: CDR1 MDHEN, CDR2 SYDVKM. The CDR3 sequence is 15 residues long. V was trimmed by 7 bases and J by 5 bases, leaving 18 bases between them. CDR3 DNA sequence: TGTGCCAGCACCCTCAGGGGGGTTCTCGACAATGAGCAGTTCTTC. This gives the protein CASTLRGVLDNEQFF.

This clonotype was recorded at least ten times. The chain links TRBV15 to TRBJ1-5; D is perhaps TRBD1 (5 bases). V was pared by 3 bases and J by 3 bases, with 12 bases between. The CDR3 totals 15 residues. CDR1 and CDR2 (germline): LNHNV, YYDKDF (reference sequence). CDR3 bases: TGTGCCACCAGCAGTGCCGGACATGCCAATCAGCCCCAGCATTTT. Translation: CATSSAGHANQPQHF.

This clonotype was detected ten times or more. The V call is TRBV20-1, the J call TRBJ2-7; D may match TRBD1 or TRBD2 (5 bases each). V was clipped by 6 bases and J by 1 base, with 16 bases between them. This CDR3 has 14 residues. Germline loops: CDR1 DFQATT, CDR2 SNEGSKA (reference sequence). The CDR3 loop reads CSATGTINSYEQYF. The CDR3, as DNA: TGCAGTGCCACCGGGACCATAAATTCCTACGAGCAGTACTTC.

There are many counts of this clonotype. J is TRBJ2-1 and V is TRBV5-6, with 11 bases fitting TRBD1. The J segment lost 2 bases and the V segment lost 0 bases, leaving 1 base of the junction unmatched. The CDR3 length is 16 residues. Germline CDR1 is SGHDT and CDR2 is YYEEEE. CDR3 nucleotide sequence: TGTGCCAGCAGCTTGGTGGGACAGGGGGCCTACAATGAGCAGTTCTTC. Its translation: CASSLVGQGAYNEQFF.

The V gene is TRBV9, the J gene TRBJ1-1; D may be TRBD1 (5 bases). The CDR3 is made up of 15 amino acids. The V and J ends lost 0 bases and 4 bases respectively, with 13 bases between them. Germline values: CDR1 SGDLS, CDR2 YYNGEE. The CDR3 protein is CASSVGDIRGTEAFF. The CDR3 region has the DNA TGTGCCAGCAGCGTAGGGGATATTAGGGGCACTGAAGCTTTCTTT.

This clonotype was counted ten times or more. This sequence joins TRBV19 and TRBJ1-1, with D possibly matching TRBD1 (5 bases). The CDR3 has 16 residues. CDR1 LNHDA and CDR2 SQIVND come from the germline V gene (reference sequence). Trimming took off 2 bases at V and 0 bases at J, with 13 bases between the two ends. The CDR3: CASSIPQGPMNTEAFF. In DNA, the CDR3 is TGTGCCAGTAGTATACCGCAGGGCCCGATGAACACTGAAGCTTTCTTT. The full variable domain, with the rest looked up from reference TRBV19 and TRBJ1-1, is DGGITQSPKYLFRKEGQNVTLSCEQNLNHDAMYWYRQDPGQGLRLIYYSQIVNDFQKGDIAEGYSVSREKKESFPLTVTSAQKNPTAFYLCASSIPQGPMNTEAFFGQGTRLTVV.

This CDR3 is CASSKELAVQETQYF. The CDR3, as DNA: TGTGCCAGTAGTAAGGAACTAGCGGTACAAGAGACCCAGTACTTC. This chain connects TRBV19 to TRBJ2-5; 8 nucleotides line up with TRBD2. The CDR3 is 15 residues long. V lost 4 bases and J lost 2; bases outside the gene matches: 6. CDR1 is LNHDA, CDR2 SQIVND, per germline (reference sequence).

The gene calls are TRBV2 and TRBJ1-3, with a weak D call TRBD1 (6 bases). Trimming took off 1 base at V and 3 bases at J, with 10 bases between the two ends. Germline V CDR1 and CDR2: SNHLY, FYNNEI. The CDR3 is 15 amino acids. CDR3 sequence (DNA): TGTGCCAGCAGTGAAGGTCAGGGGAGTGGAAACACCATATATTTT. Protein sequence: CASSEGQGSGNTIYF. Full variable domain (remainder filled in from reference TRBV2 and TRBJ1-3): EPEVTQTPSHQVTQMGQEVILRCVPISNHLYFYWYRQILGQKVEFLVSFYNNEISEKSEIFDDQFSVERPDGSNFTLKIRSTKLEDSAMYFCASSEGQGSGNTIYFGEGSWLTVV.

This clonotype showed up many times. The rearrangement links TRBV7-6 to TRBJ2-7; 10 nucleotides match TRBD1. This CDR3 comprises 16 residues. With V trimmed by 8 bases and J by 5 bases, 15 bases remained unmatched. Germline loops: CDR1 SGHVS, CDR2 FNYEAQ. The CDR3 DNA reads as TGTGCCAGCGGCAGGGGTTCGGGACAGGGGACTGACGAGCAGTACTTC. This sequence encodes CASGRGSGQGTDEQYF. Looking up the rest from reference TRBV7-6 and TRBJ2-7 gives the full variable domain: GAGVSQSPRYKVTKRGQDVALRCDPISGHVSLYWYRQALGQGPEFLTYFNYEAQQDKSGLPNDRFSAERPEGSISTLTIQRTEQRDSAMYRCASGRGSGQGTDEQYFGPGTRLTVT.

Worth noting for this clonotype: Sequence at one end of the junction differs from germline and may be a read error. The CDR3 DNA sequence: TGTGCTAGTGGTCTGGTCAGTAGCGGGGGGCGGCTCTACAATGAGCAGTTCTTC. Translating gives CASGLVSSGGRLYNEQFF. V usage is TRBV12-5 and J usage is TRBJ2-1; 10 nucleotides align to TRBD2. This CDR3 contains 18 residues. The germline V gene encodes CDR1 LGHNT and CDR2 FRNRAP.